This T cell receptor (beta chain) was retrieved from a study of blood T cell repertoires in COVID-19. As for the study in general: The study drew acute and convalescent COVID-19 samples from the United States, Italy and Spain. Sample material is recorded as cDNA or gDNA derived from T cells, B-cell-depleted T cells, or PBMCs.

Original handling: Cell counts per sample came from amplifying reference gene primers. Libraries were prepared by immunoSEQ multiplex PCR; TCRdb keeps only in-frame clonotypes and omits some of them. That table supplies the V and J calls and clone size; D and trimming were determined from the DNA. The repertoire includes a few hundred thousand clones, more than 75% of them detected once, and more than 1.5% sits in the top ten. This CDR3 contains 17 residues. Per germline, CDR1 SGHDN and CDR2 FVKESK. V shed 1 base and J 5 bases; nucleotides not matched to a gene: 9. J is TRBJ2-1 and V is TRBV14; 9 nucleotides agree with TRBD2. The TCR comes from a man in his forties or fifties in a cohort exposed to, infected with or recovered from COVID-19 (not recorded which). The sequencing input was PBMCs or T cells enriched from blood (not recorded which). The CDR3 DNA reads TGTGCCAGCAGCCAAGGAGGCGGGGCTAGCGGGAACAATGAGCAGTTCTTC. This encodes CASSQGGGASGNNEQFF.